The subject of this entry is one T cell receptor (beta chain). Source study methods: By means of reference gene primer amplification, nucleated cell counts were estimated. Only in-frame clones appear in the TCRdb table, and some are missing; sequencing was by immunoSEQ multiplex PCR. The DNA gave D and trimming, while V, J and clone size come from that table. The sample includes 300,000 to 350,000 clones, about 90% seen only once; the top ten take about 6%. V lost 1 base to trimming and J lost 6 bases, with 13 bases between them. CDR3 length: 15 amino acids. Germline V gene lookup returns CDR1 SGHAT and CDR2 FQNNGV. The sample originates from a study of blood T cell repertoires in COVID-19. Study in general: Sources were T cells, B-cell-depleted T cells, or PBMCs; the material itself was cDNA or gDNA.

V is TRBV11-2 and J is TRBJ2-1, with a weak D call TRBD1 (6 bases). Sequencing was performed on peripheral blood. The sequence derives from a woman aged 45-60 years with COVID-19, enrolled during active disease. DNA for the CDR3: TGTGCCAGCAGCTTAGTCGGGACAAAGCGCAATGAGCAGTTCTTC. Translating it yields CASSLVGTKRNEQFF. The full variable domain, in which reference TRBV11-2 and TRBJ2-1 provide the parts outside the CDR3, is EAGVAQSPRYKIIEKRQSVAFWCNPISGHATLYWYQQILGQGPKLLIQFQNNGVVDDSQLPKDRFSAERLKGVDSTLKIQPAKLEDSAVYLCASSLVGTKRNEQFFGPGTRLTVL.